The next 16 T cell receptor beta chains were all read from a single sample in a study of cytomegalovirus exposure and HLA in healthy donors. Method: immunoSEQ multiplex PCR; TCRdb's copy keeps in-frame clones and lacks some. The sample consists of 240,000 or so clones, approximately 83% of them appearing once. The sequenced sample consisted of PBMCs. These receptors all stem from a woman in her 30s in good health and CMV-seropositive.

The chain combines TRBV28 with TRBJ1-5; the D is unclear. The CDR3 is 11 residues long. Trimming took 6 bases from V and 7 from J, leaving 7 bases between them. The germline V gene encodes CDR1 MDHEN and CDR2 SYDVKM. CDR3 sequence reads: CASSPLQPQHF. The DNA for the CDR3 is TGTGCCAGCAGCCCCTTACAGCCCCAGCATTTT. Filled out from reference TRBV28 and TRBJ1-5, the complete variable domain reads DVKVTQSSRYLVKRTGEKVFLECVQDMDHENMFWYRQDPGLGLRLIYFSYDVKMKEKGDIPEGYSVSREKKERFSLILESASTNQTSMYLCASSPLQPQHFGDGTRLSIL.

The chain uses TRBV11-2 and TRBJ2-7; TRBD2 matches at 7 bases. V shed 3 bases, J shed 6 bases, and the junction held 17 bases outside the gene matches. The V gene's germline CDR1 is SGHAT and CDR2 FQNNGV. The CDR3 has 17 residues. The CDR3 reads CASSFDISSGLETEQYF. For the CDR3, the DNA is TGTGCCAGCAGCTTTGACATATCTAGCGGCCTAGAAACCGAGCAGTACTTC.

The V gene is TRBV4-1, the J gene TRBJ1-1; weak D call: TRBD1 (5 bases). V was pared by 5 bases and J by 0 bases, with 10 bases between. Germline V gene lookup returns CDR1 MGHRA and CDR2 YSYEKL. The CDR3 has 14 amino acids. CDR3 amino acids: CASSWGGMNTEAFF. The CDR3 bases are TGCGCCAGCAGCTGGGGGGGAATGAACACTGAAGCTTTCTTT.

The chain links TRBV19 to TRBJ2-7; 8 bases are shared with TRBD1. The CDR3 has 15 amino acids. V shed 5 bases, J shed 4 bases, and the junction held 10 bases outside the gene matches. Germline V gene lookup returns CDR1 LNHDA and CDR2 SQIVND (reference sequence). For the CDR3, the DNA is TGTGCCAGTAGTGGCCGGGACAGGCCAACGTACGAGCAGTACTTC. This codes for CASSGRDRPTYEQYF. Drawing the rest from reference TRBV19 and TRBJ2-7, the complete variable domain is DGGITQSPKYLFRKEGQNVTLSCEQNLNHDAMYWYRQDPGQGLRLIYYSQIVNDFQKGDIAEGYSVSREKKESFPLTVTSAQKNPTAFYLCASSGRDRPTYEQYFGPGTRLTVT.

This chain's CDR3 is CASSPLAADTQYF. CDR3 DNA sequence: TGTGCCAGCTCACCACTTGCAGCAGATACGCAGTATTTT. The V gene is TRBV18, the J gene TRBJ2-3; D uncertain. CDR3 length equals 13 residues. Germline V gene lookup returns CDR1 KGHSH and CDR2 LQKENI. V was clipped by 1 base and J by 4 bases, with 6 bases between them.

The chain combines TRBV13 with TRBJ1-1; 8 bases align to TRBD1. V was pared by 8 bases and J by 10 bases, with 15 bases of the junction left unmatched. CDR1 is PRHDT, CDR2 FYEKMQ, per germline (reference sequence). The CDR3 is made up of 14 amino acids. CDR3 DNA sequence: TGTGCCAGCCAGGGGGCCGAGGTACCTGGGGGAGCTTTCTTT. Amino acid sequence: CASQGAEVPGGAFF.

The chain has TRBV29-1 and TRBJ1-2, with a possible D match to TRBD1 (6 bases). The CDR3 sequence is 14 residues long. V was shortened by 0 bases and J by 2 bases, with 10 bases between the two germline ends. Germline values: CDR1 SQVTM, CDR2 ANQGSEA. CDR3 region: CSVEDTGRNYGYTF. CDR3 DNA sequence: TGCAGCGTTGAAGATACAGGGAGAAACTATGGCTACACCTTC.

The V call is TRBV19, the J call TRBJ2-6; no clear D. Germline CDR1 LNHDA, CDR2 SQIVND (reference sequence). The V end lost 8 bases, the J end lost 0 bases, and 5 bases lay between the germline ends. The CDR3 sequence is 13 residues long. CDR3 region: CASHSSGANVLTF. The DNA for the CDR3 is TGTGCCAGTCACAGCTCTGGGGCCAACGTCCTGACTTTC. The whole variable domain, remainder taken from reference TRBV19 and TRBJ2-6, is DGGITQSPKYLFRKEGQNVTLSCEQNLNHDAMYWYRQDPGQGLRLIYYSQIVNDFQKGDIAEGYSVSREKKESFPLTVTSAQKNPTAFYLCASHSSGANVLTFGAGSRLTVL.

The genes are TRBV11-2 and TRBJ2-7; the match to TRBD1 covers 7 bases. V was clipped by 5 bases and J by 0 bases; unmatched bases: 13. The CDR3 has 17 residues. The germline V gene has CDR1 SGHAT and CDR2 FQNNGV. CDR3 amino acids: CASSPWGQRDSSYEQYF. For the CDR3, the DNA is TGTGCCAGCAGCCCATGGGGACAGAGGGACAGCTCCTACGAGCAGTACTTC.

The V call is TRBV19, the J call TRBJ2-1; 8 positions agree with TRBD1. Germline loops: CDR1 LNHDA, CDR2 SQIVND (reference sequence). V dropped 5 bases and J dropped 0; count of bases not matched to a gene: 6. The CDR3 covers 16 residues. The CDR3 protein is CASSPDRGSSYNEQFF. The CDR3 bases are TGTGCCAGTAGTCCAGACAGGGGAAGCTCCTACAATGAGCAGTTCTTC.

The chain joins TRBV5-4 to TRBJ2-1; D remains unclear. V dropped 4 bases and J dropped 5 bases, with 4 bases sitting between them. The CDR3 length is 11 residues. CDR1 SGHNT and CDR2 YYREEE come from the germline V gene (reference sequence). The CDR3 DNA follows: TGTGCCAGCAGCCTAAACAATGAGCAGTTCTTC. The encoded protein is CASSLNNEQFF. The variable domain in full, completed from reference TRBV5-4 and TRBJ2-1, reads ETGVTQSPTHLIKTRGQQVTLRCSSQSGHNTVSWYQQALGQGPQFIFQYYREEENGRGNFPPRFSGLQFPNYSSELNVNALELDDSALYLCASSLNNEQFFGPGTRLTVL.

The chain joins TRBV6-1 to TRBJ2-3; 7 bases are shared with TRBD2. This CDR3 is 15 amino acids long. Per the germline V gene, CDR1 is MNHNS and CDR2 is SASEGT. The trim removed 3 bases at V and 5 bases at J, leaving 8 bases unmatched. Written as DNA, the CDR3 is TGTGCCAGCAGTGATACGGGAGGACCATTAGATACGCAGTATTTT. It yields the protein CASSDTGGPLDTQYF.

The chain employs TRBV11-2 and TRBJ2-7; maybe TRBD2 (5 bases). Germline CDR1 and CDR2: SGHAT and FQNNGV. Trimming cost V 6 bases and J 0 bases, with 21 bases left between them. The CDR3 extends over 17 amino acids. The CDR3 region is CASRLWRPSEDSYEQYF. The CDR3 region has the DNA TGTGCCAGCAGGTTGTGGAGGCCCTCAGAAGACTCCTACGAGCAGTACTTC.

The rearrangement uses TRBV15 and TRBJ2-5; D possibly corresponds to TRBD1 (6 bases). The CDR3 length is 15 residues. Per germline, CDR1 LNHNV and CDR2 YYDKDF (reference sequence). Trimming cost V 0 bases and J 4 bases, with 12 bases left between them. CDR3 region: CATSREGRGRETQYF. The CDR3 DNA reads TGTGCCACCAGCAGAGAGGGTAGGGGGAGAGAGACCCAGTACTTC.

CDR3 loop: CASSLGGGNQPQHF. Here the CDR3 DNA reads TGCGCCAGCAGCTTAGGGGGTGGCAATCAGCCCCAGCATTTT. The chain uses TRBV5-1 and TRBJ1-5; D is perhaps TRBD1 (6 bases). V was trimmed by 2 bases and J by 2 bases, leaving 8 bases between them. The CDR3 has 14 amino acids. Germline V gene data show CDR1 as SGHRS and CDR2 as YFSETQ.

The V and J genes are TRBV27 and TRBJ2-2; 7 bases are shared with TRBD2. V shed 4 bases, J shed 7 bases, and the junction held 18 bases outside the gene matches. The germline CDR1 and CDR2 sequences are MNHEY and SMNVEV (reference sequence). There are 18 residues in the CDR3. The CDR3: CASSSRRSGGSGIGELFF. The DNA of the CDR3 is TGTGCCAGCAGTTCCAGACGTTCAGGCGGGAGTGGAATCGGGGAGCTGTTTTTT.